This T cell receptor (beta chain) was identified in a study of OX40 agonist ivuxolimab in advanced cancers. Study-wide context: As their treatment, patients were administered ivuxolimab, an agonistic anti-OX40 (CD134) antibody.

Collection of blood occurred at baseline, at cycle 4 day 1, and at cycle 7 day 1. V shed 4 bases and J shed 3 bases, with 9 bases lying between them. There are 13 residues in the CDR3. Germline CDR1 MGHRA, CDR2 YSYEKL. Clones were sequenced by immunoSEQ multiplex PCR, and TCRdb holds only the in-frame ones, with some missing. The sample shows 65,000 to 85,000 clones, more than 70% of them seen only once. This clone came up once. The sample in question was CD4+ or CD8+ T cells sorted from blood, obtained in a trial of the OX40 agonist ivuxolimab. The chain has TRBV4-1 and TRBJ1-2; D remains unclear. The receptor's source is an adult with an advanced solid tumor such as melanoma, head and neck, liver or kidney cancer. Written as DNA, the CDR3 is TGCGCCAGCAGCCTCGATAGGGACTATGGCTACACCTTC. It specifies CASSLDRDYGYTF.